The 18 T cell receptor beta chains listed next were all sequenced from one sample in a study of cytomegalovirus exposure and HLA in healthy donors (dated by TCRdb to the late 2010s). Library prep was done by the immunoSEQ multiplex PCR assay. The multiplex PCR relied on a mix of 60 forward primers for TCR Vbeta segments and 13 reverse primers for TCR Jbeta segments. TCRdb obtained this table from immuneACCESS and retained in-frame rearrangements with V and J assigned. These tables miss some clones; where compared with another copy, unresolved V genes account for less than half of the shortfall, and the remainder is unexplained. This sample's records show tens of thousands of clones. About an eighth of the sample belongs to the ten largest clones. Source material: PBMCs. These TCRs come from a man younger than 35 in good health and CMV-seropositive.

The CDR3 region has the DNA TGTGCCAGCAGTTTTGAAGGAGCCTCTGGAAACACCATATATTTT. It specifies CASSFEGASGNTIYF. J is TRBJ1-3 and V is TRBV28, with D unclear. Trimming removed 3 bases from V and 0 bases from J, with 9 bases in between. The CDR3 sequence is 15 residues long. Germline V gives CDR1 MDHEN, CDR2 SYDVKM.

The rearrangement links TRBV7-9 to TRBJ1-2, with TRBD1 matching over 7 bases. The germline CDR1 and CDR2 sequences are SEHNR and FQNEAQ (reference sequence). Trimming cost V 2 bases and J 3 bases; bases outside gene matches: 6. CDR3 length: 15 amino acids. DNA for the CDR3: TGTGCCAGCAGCTTACCGGGGGACAGTTACTATGGCTACACCTTC. This translates into CASSLPGDSYYGYTF.

The chain is built from TRBV11-3 and TRBJ2-2; 9 nucleotides agree with TRBD1. V was pared by 7 bases and J by 5 bases, with 8 bases of the junction left unmatched. Germline values: CDR1 SGHNT, CDR2 YENEEA. This CDR3 has 15 residues. Here the CDR3 reads CASIPGQGETGELFF. The CDR3 DNA follows: TGTGCCAGCATCCCGGGACAGGGAGAAACCGGGGAGCTGTTTTTT.

The chain carries TRBV7-6 and TRBJ2-2, with D uncertain. This CDR3 region has 16 residues. With 1 base removed from V and 0 bases from J, the gap between germline ends came to 9 bases. Germline V gene sequence: CDR1 SGHVS, CDR2 FNYEAQ. CDR3 nucleotides: TGTGCCAGCAGCTTAGGCATTGCAGCGAACACCGGGGAGCTGTTTTTT. This translates into CASSLGIAANTGELFF.

The gene calls are TRBV7-3 and TRBJ2-7; D possibly corresponds to TRBD1 (6 bases). Per germline, CDR1 SGHTA and CDR2 FQGTGA. Trimming took 2 bases from V and 7 from J, leaving 15 bases between them. This CDR3 comprises 14 residues. This CDR3 reads CASSLLGGDGEQYF. CDR3 DNA sequence: TGTGCCAGCAGCTTACTTGGGGGCGACGGGGAGCAGTACTTC.

The CDR3 coding sequence is TGTGCCTGGAGCCCTAACAGAGACTCTGGAAACACCATATATTTT. Protein: CAWSPNRDSGNTIYF. The rearrangement links TRBV30 to TRBJ1-3; D remains unclear. Germline lookup yields CDR1 GTSNPN and CDR2 SVGIG (reference sequence). The V end lost 3 bases, the J end lost 0 bases, and 12 bases lay between the germline ends. CDR3 length: 15 residues.

V usage is TRBV28 and J usage is TRBJ2-7; 9 nucleotides line up with TRBD2. The CDR3 covers 18 residues. Germline values: CDR1 MDHEN, CDR2 SYDVKM. Trimming cost V 3 bases and J 2 bases; bases outside gene matches: 14. Written as DNA, the CDR3 is TGTGCCAGCAGTTTTGGTTATAGGGCTAGCGGGAAACCCTACGAGCAGTACTTC. Protein: CASSFGYRASGKPYEQYF.

This chain connects TRBV19 to TRBJ1-5, with D perhaps TRBD1 (6 bases). The CDR3 spans 13 residues. Trimming removed 3 bases from V and 13 bases from J, with 16 bases in between. CDR1 is LNHDA, CDR2 SQIVND, per germline (reference sequence). Written as DNA, the CDR3 is TGTGCCAGTAGTATGGCACTCGGTCAGGGGCAGCATTTT. Residues: CASSMALGQGQHF.

CDR3 protein: CASSESPSGTDTQYF. The DNA for the CDR3 is TGCGCCAGCAGTGAGTCGCCTAGCGGCACAGATACGCAGTATTTT. This chain uses TRBV10-1 with TRBJ2-3; tentatively, D is TRBD2 (6 bases). Trimming removed 0 bases at V and 1 base at J, with 8 bases between. CDR3 length: 15 amino acids. CDR1 WNHNN and CDR2 SYGVQD come from the germline V gene (reference sequence).

The chain joins TRBV28 to TRBJ2-2; D perhaps matches TRBD2 (6 bases). V lost 4 bases, J lost 6 bases, and 15 bases lay in between. CDR1 and CDR2 (germline): MDHEN, SYDVKM. This CDR3 spans 15 amino acids. This chain's CDR3 is CASSWGEEMAGELFF. DNA for the CDR3: TGTGCCAGCAGTTGGGGGGAAGAAATGGCCGGGGAGCTGTTTTTT.

The CDR3 DNA reads TGTGCCAGCTCACCTGCTGTGGGCGCGACCGTGCCCTACGAGCAGTACTTC. Encoded protein: CASSPAVGATVPYEQYF. V and J are TRBV18 and TRBJ2-7, with D unresolved. Trimming stripped 3 bases from V and 2 bases from J, with 20 bases between. The CDR3 length is 17 residues. The germline CDR1 and CDR2 sequences are KGHSH and LQKENI.

This sequence joins TRBV11-2 and TRBJ1-2; 9 nucleotides agree with TRBD1. The CDR3 consists of 15 residues. Losses at the gene ends were 5 bases for V and 3 bases for J; bases not matched to a gene: 7. The germline V gene encodes CDR1 SGHAT and CDR2 FQNNGV. In nucleotides, the CDR3 is TGTGCCAGCAGCCCGGGGACAGGGATATACTATGGCTACACCTTC. Protein product: CASSPGTGIYYGYTF.

This chain joins TRBV29-1 and TRBJ2-5, with D perhaps TRBD2 (6 bases). The end of the DNA aligns better with TRBJ2-7, so the J call may be wrong. This CDR3 has 18 amino acids. Per germline, CDR1 SQVTM and CDR2 ANQGSEA. The CDR3 bases are TGCAGCGTTGAGATCCCCCCGGCAGGCCGACTAGATGTCTACGAGCAGTACTTC. Its protein product is CSVEIPPAGRLDVYEQYF.

The V call is TRBV4-1, the J call TRBJ2-1; D gene uncertain. The CDR3 covers 12 residues. Germline V lookup: CDR1 MGHRA, CDR2 YSYEKL. Deletions cut 1 base from V and 7 bases from J, with 5 bases between. The CDR3 sequence is CASSQALNEQFF. The CDR3 region has the DNA TGCGCCAGCAGCCAAGCTCTTAATGAGCAGTTCTTC.

This sequence joins TRBV5-6 and TRBJ1-1, with D tentatively TRBD1 (5 bases). Germline lookup yields CDR1 SGHDT and CDR2 YYEEEE. V was clipped by 0 bases and J by 0 bases, with 12 bases between them. The CDR3 totals 16 residues. The CDR3 DNA reads TGTGCCAGCAGCTTGGCCCTGGGGGGACTGAACACTGAAGCTTTCTTT. It codes for CASSLALGGLNTEAFF.

The rearrangement joins TRBV6-4 to TRBJ2-1; 8 nucleotides agree with TRBD2. The CDR3 is 15 amino acids. V was clipped by 4 bases and J by 2 bases; unmatched bases: 4. Germline V gene data show CDR1 as MRHNA and CDR2 as SNTAGT. The CDR3 DNA reads as TGTGCCAGCAGTGCCCGGGAGGGCCCCTACAATGAGCAGTTCTTC. Its translation: CASSAREGPYNEQFF.

J is TRBJ1-3 and V is TRBV6-5; 7 positions match TRBD1. Germline V CDR1 and CDR2: MNHEY, SVGAGI. Losses at the gene ends were 8 bases for V and 2 bases for J; bases not matched to a gene: 3. CDR3 size: 13 residues. DNA for the CDR3: TGTGCCAGCCATGACAGGGCTGGAAACACCATATATTTT. It encodes CASHDRAGNTIYF.

This chain uses TRBV6-5 with TRBJ1-1, with TRBD1 as a possible D gene (6 bases). V shed 6 bases and J shed 5 bases, with 10 bases lying between them. Germline values: CDR1 MNHEY, CDR2 SVGAGI. The CDR3 totals 12 residues. CDR3 sequence: CASSLQGTEAFF. CDR3 sequence (DNA): TGTGCCAGCAGCTTACAGGGAACTGAAGCTTTCTTT.